This T cell receptor (beta chain) was captured in a study of shared clonotypes between healthy human individuals. Broader study findings: Among non-shared clonotypes, generation probabilities were lower than among those shared by all four donors.

The CDR3 is 12 amino acids. The ends lost 6 bases at V and 11 bases at J; junction bases unmatched: 9. CDR1 and CDR2 (germline): MNHNS, SASEGT. Of note for this clone: What it binds is unknown.

Libraries were prepared by immunoSEQ multiplex PCR; TCRdb keeps only in-frame clonotypes and omits some of them. The sample records some 2.1 million clones, roughly 94% being singletons. This receptor was obtained from a man aged 18 to 29 in good health. The chain combines TRBV6-1 with TRBJ1-2; TRBD1 matches 7 bases. The sample was naive CD4+ T cells sorted from blood. Subset of the sample: CD45RA+ positively selected. CDR3 DNA sequence: TGTGCCAGCAGATGGACAGGCCCGCGTTACACCTTC. Protein sequence: CASRWTGPRYTF.